These 29 T cell receptor beta chains were sequenced from one sample in a study of T cells after posttransplantation cyclophosphamide. Cyclophosphamide on days +3 and +4 followed busulfan-fludarabine conditioning and a marrow graft. Sequencing was performed with immunoSEQ multiplex PCR; in TCRdb, only in-frame clones are kept and a portion is missing. The sample includes 20,000 to 25,000 clones, about nine tenths of them seen just once. The sample here was PBMCs, taken after allogeneic stem cell transplant with posttransplant cyclophosphamide. The receptors were sampled from a female patient between 25 and 45 years old who received an allogeneic stem cell transplant from an unrelated donor, was CMV-positive, and had no GVHD. A subset of T cells may come from the graft donor.

The DNA for the CDR3 is TGCGCCAGCAGCTTGGAGGTGCTAGCGGGGTATGAGCAGTTCTTC. Its protein product is CASSLEVLAGYEQFF. This chain uses TRBV5-1 with TRBJ2-1, with 9 bases aligning to TRBD2. Germline V CDR1 and CDR2: SGHRS, YFSETQ. Trimming cost V 0 bases and J 8 bases; bases outside gene matches: 6. The CDR3 is made up of 15 amino acids.

This clone has a handful of counts. This chain connects TRBV10-1 to TRBJ2-2, with 11 bases that match TRBD1. V lost 8 bases and J lost 6; bases outside the gene matches: 5. Germline CDR1 WNHNN, CDR2 SYGVQD (reference sequence). CDR3 size: 14 residues. This chain's CDR3 is CASPGTGGPGELFF. The DNA for the CDR3 is TGCGCCAGCCCCGGGACAGGGGGTCCCGGGGAGCTGTTTTTT.

V and J are TRBV11-1 and TRBJ1-6; 8 bases map to TRBD1. The CDR3 contains 12 residues. V gave up 5 bases and J gave up 13 bases; unmatched junction bases: 4. Germline lookup yields CDR1 SGHAT and CDR2 FQDESV (reference sequence). The CDR3 here is CASSDRGLPLHF. The CDR3 DNA is TGTGCCAGCAGCGACAGGGGACTTCCCCTCCACTTT.

This chain's CDR3 is CASSQATGGTEAFF. The CDR3 DNA sequence: TGTGCCAGCAGCCAAGCGACAGGGGGCACTGAAGCTTTCTTT. V gene TRBV14 combines with J gene TRBJ1-1, with TRBD1 identical over 9 bases. The V segment lost 1 base and the J segment 4 bases; nucleotides outside the gene matches: 1. Germline V CDR1 and CDR2: SGHDN, FVKESK. This CDR3 has 14 amino acids.

V gene TRBV30 combines with J gene TRBJ2-2; D is uncertain. From germline, CDR1 is GTSNPN and CDR2 SVGIG (reference sequence). V lost 5 bases and J lost 6, with 13 bases in between. This CDR3 comprises 13 residues. CDR3 bases: TGTGCCTGGCTGGCCGAGGCCGCCGGGGAGCTGTTTTTT. Its protein is CAWLAEAAGELFF.

The chain uses TRBV7-3 and TRBJ2-1, with 9 nucleotides matching TRBD1. This CDR3 is 17 amino acids long. Germline V lookup: CDR1 SGHTA, CDR2 FQGTGA. J gave up 5 bases and V 5 bases, and 13 bases lay outside the gene matches. The CDR3 loop is CASSREPTGGANNEQFF. The CDR3 nucleotides read TGTGCCAGCAGCCGGGAACCCACAGGGGGCGCAAACAATGAGCAGTTCTTC.

The rearrangement joins TRBV15 to TRBJ2-2; 7 bases are a match to TRBD1. V shed 2 bases, J shed 2 bases, and the junction held 5 bases outside the gene matches. This CDR3 region has 16 residues. Germline V lookup: CDR1 LNHNV, CDR2 YYDKDF (reference sequence). The CDR3 sequence: CATSRLGQINTGELFF. The CDR3 region has the DNA TGTGCCACCAGCAGACTGGGACAGATTAACACCGGGGAGCTGTTTTTT.

The gene calls are TRBV27 and TRBJ2-5; 9 bases align to TRBD2. Germline CDR1 is MNHEY and CDR2 is SMNVEV (reference sequence). V shed 2 bases, J shed 5 bases, and the junction held 9 bases outside the gene matches. The CDR3 loop spans 16 amino acids. In DNA, the CDR3 is TGTGCCAGCAGTTTAGGGGCGGGGGGGCCTGGGGAGACCCAGTACTTC. Translated, it gives CASSLGAGGPGETQYF.

The rearrangement joins TRBV28 to TRBJ2-3; 11 bases match TRBD2. Germline-derived CDR1 and CDR2 are MDHEN and SYDVKM. The ends lost 6 bases at V and 3 bases at J; junction bases unmatched: 11. This CDR3 has 17 amino acids. DNA of the CDR3: TGTGCCAGCAGCCTCAGTCTAGCGGGGGGTTGGACAGATACGCAGTATTTT. Protein sequence: CASSLSLAGGWTDTQYF.

This clone appeared once. The rearrangement joins TRBV9 to TRBJ1-2, with D possibly being TRBD1 (6 bases). The V gene's germline CDR1 is SGDLS and CDR2 YYNGEE. The CDR3 contains 16 residues. V gave up 0 bases and J gave up 4 bases, with 16 bases separating them. CDR3 region: CASSVADQGSFYGYTF. DNA for the CDR3: TGTGCCAGCAGCGTAGCCGATCAGGGGTCCTTCTATGGCTACACCTTC.

This chain joins TRBV30 and TRBJ2-7, with 7 bases matching TRBD1. Trimming at V came to 1 base and at J to 2 bases, leaving 8 bases not matched to a gene. The CDR3 has 15 residues. Germline V gene data show CDR1 as GTSNPN and CDR2 as SVGIG (reference sequence). This CDR3 is CAWSALLGQAYEQYF. CDR3 nucleotide sequence: TGTGCCTGGAGTGCCCTCTTAGGACAGGCCTACGAGCAGTACTTC.

The CDR3 nucleotides are TGTGCCAGCTCCCCGGCAGGAACGAACACCGGGGAGCTGTTTTTT. Its protein is CASSPAGTNTGELFF. This rearrangement joins TRBV18 to TRBJ2-2; D call uncertain. Germline V gives CDR1 KGHSH, CDR2 LQKENI. The CDR3 has 15 residues. The V end was cut by 6 bases, the J end by 0 bases, with 11 bases between.

Here the CDR3 DNA reads TGTGCCAGCAGAGGGACACCCGGGGTACACGAGCAGTACTTC. Translated, it gives CASRGTPGVHEQYF. This chain uses TRBV6-5 with TRBJ2-7, with TRBD1 as a possible D gene (6 bases). Per the germline V gene, CDR1 is MNHEY and CDR2 is SVGAGI. The CDR3 is made up of 14 amino acids. The germline V and J ends were trimmed by 6 bases and 5 bases, with 17 bases remaining between them.

This chain links TRBV5-1 with TRBJ2-2; D unresolved. V was trimmed by 7 bases and J by 8 bases, leaving 15 bases between them. Germline V gives CDR1 SGHRS, CDR2 YFSETQ. This CDR3 contains 13 residues. The CDR3 sequence: CASATSPWGELFF. In DNA form, the CDR3 reads TGCGCCAGCGCGACAAGTCCCTGGGGGGAGCTGTTTTTT.

V is TRBV28 and J is TRBJ2-5, with a possible D match to TRBD1 (6 bases). The DNA end is a closer match to TRBJ2-7, so the J assignment may be wrong. From germline, CDR1 is MDHEN and CDR2 SYDVKM. The length of the CDR3 is 16 residues. The CDR3, as DNA: TGTGCCAGCAGTTTCGACAGGCCCTATACGGCAGGCGAGCAGTACTTC. This translates into CASSFDRPYTAGEQYF.

The genes are TRBV2 and TRBJ2-5; the D gene is possibly TRBD2 (6 bases). Trimming cost V 4 bases and J 1 base, with 10 bases left between them. CDR1 is SNHLY, CDR2 FYNNEI, per germline. This CDR3 spans 14 amino acids. CDR3 nucleotides: TGTGCCAGCAGTGGGGGACTTTTCCAAGAGACCCAGTACTTC. It encodes CASSGGLFQETQYF.

V usage is TRBV28 and J usage is TRBJ2-1, with D tentatively TRBD2 (6 bases). Looked up from germline, CDR1 is MDHEN and CDR2 is SYDVKM. This CDR3 has 13 amino acids. Trimming took 5 bases from V and 5 from J, leaving 10 bases between them. CDR3 protein: CASSTPGDNEQFF. The CDR3, as DNA: TGTGCCAGCAGTACTCCGGGAGACAATGAGCAGTTCTTC.

This clone has more than one count but fewer than ten. The V and J genes are TRBV14 and TRBJ1-1; TRBD1 agrees at 7 bases. The germline V gene has CDR1 SGHDN and CDR2 FVKESK. There are 14 residues in the CDR3. V trimming: 0 bases; J trimming: 13 bases; junction bases outside the gene matches: 11. Here the CDR3 DNA reads TGTGCCAGCAGCCAAGACGTAGTAGGGGGCGCGGATTTCTTT. Translating gives CASSQDVVGGADFF.

The chain links TRBV5-1 to TRBJ2-7; 8 nucleotides align to TRBD1. The CDR3 contains 17 residues. The V gene's germline CDR1 is SGHRS and CDR2 YFSETQ. The ends lost 4 bases at V and 1 base at J; junction bases unmatched: 13. CDR3 sequence (DNA): TGCGCCAGCAGCAAAGCAAAGGGACAGGCGGGGTCCTACGAGCAGTACTTC. It specifies CASSKAKGQAGSYEQYF.

The chain joins TRBV19 to TRBJ1-4; 8 nucleotides agree with TRBD1. V gave up 1 base and J gave up 7 bases; unmatched junction bases: 5. Per germline, CDR1 LNHDA and CDR2 SQIVND (reference sequence). The CDR3 covers 15 residues. The CDR3 bases are TGTGCCAGTAGTATAGCAGGGGGCGTCGGTGAAAAACTGTTTTTT. Protein: CASSIAGGVGEKLFF. Based on the CDR3 plus reference TRBV19 and TRBJ1-4, the full variable domain is DGGITQSPKYLFRKEGQNVTLSCEQNLNHDAMYWYRQDPGQGLRLIYYSQIVNDFQKGDIAEGYSVSREKKESFPLTVTSAQKNPTAFYLCASSIAGGVGEKLFFGSGTQLSVL.

The V gene is TRBV6-1, the J gene TRBJ1-5; D gene unclear. Germline loops: CDR1 MNHNS, CDR2 SASEGT. CDR3 length: 11 amino acids. The CDR3 region is CATGFGQPQHF. For the CDR3, the DNA is TGTGCTACTGGTTTTGGTCAGCCCCAGCATTTT.

V is TRBV2 and J is TRBJ2-3; 8 bases map to TRBD2. V was pared by 4 bases and J by 5 bases, with 20 bases of the junction left unmatched. This CDR3 comprises 19 residues. Germline CDR1 is SNHLY and CDR2 is FYNNEI. In DNA, the CDR3 is TGTGCCAGCAGTGGGGTCAGTAGGACTAGCCCAGCAAAAGGAGATACGCAGTATTTT. Encoded protein: CASSGVSRTSPAKGDTQYF. Full variable domain (outside the CDR3, taken from reference TRBV2 and TRBJ2-3): EPEVTQTPSHQVTQMGQEVILRCVPISNHLYFYWYRQILGQKVEFLVSFYNNEISEKSEIFDDQFSVERPDGSNFTLKIRSTKLEDSAMYFCASSGVSRTSPAKGDTQYFGPGTRLTVL.

CDR3 region: CASSLLLGRGEKLFF. As DNA, the CDR3 is TGTGCCAGCAGCTTATTACTCGGCCGGGGTGAAAAACTGTTTTTT. This chain connects TRBV7-9 to TRBJ1-4; no firm D call. V was shortened by 2 bases and J by 7 bases, with 14 bases between the two germline ends. This CDR3 region has 15 residues. CDR1 is SEHNR and CDR2 is FQNEAQ in the germline V gene (reference sequence).

The V call is TRBV5-4, the J call TRBJ1-4; weak D call: TRBD1 (5 bases). The CDR3 is made up of 14 amino acids. Trimming took 2 bases from V and 5 from J, leaving 10 bases between them. Germline lookup yields CDR1 SGHNT and CDR2 YYREEE (reference sequence). The CDR3 spells CASSFDGGNEKLFF. The CDR3 nucleotides are TGTGCCAGCAGCTTCGATGGGGGGAATGAAAAACTGTTTTTT.

The genes are TRBV27 and TRBJ2-2; 7 bases align to TRBD1. V lost 3 bases and J lost 5; bases outside the gene matches: 12. The CDR3 is 17 amino acids. Germline CDR1 reads MNHEY; CDR2 reads SMNVEV (reference sequence). CDR3 DNA sequence: TGTGCCAGCAGTTTCTCGGGACAGCTCATGGGGACCGGGGAGCTGTTTTTT. It codes for CASSFSGQLMGTGELFF.

This chain joins TRBV2 and TRBJ2-6; 7 positions match TRBD1. Germline V gives CDR1 SNHLY, CDR2 FYNNEI. The CDR3 loop spans 16 amino acids. V was pared by 6 bases and J by 1 base, with 6 bases of the junction left unmatched. Here the CDR3 reads CASRKGTASGANVLTF. The DNA of the CDR3 is TGTGCCAGCAGGAAGGGGACAGCTTCTGGGGCCAACGTCCTGACTTTC.

The V gene is TRBV29-1, the J gene TRBJ2-5; TRBD1 aligns across 8 bases. The CDR3 runs 16 residues. Germline V gene data show CDR1 as SQVTM and CDR2 as ANQGSEA. V was pared by 1 base and J by 1 base, with 8 bases of the junction left unmatched. The CDR3 protein is CSVEGLQGASQETQYF. The CDR3 region has the DNA TGCAGCGTTGAAGGACTTCAGGGGGCCTCCCAAGAGACCCAGTACTTC.

The rearrangement links TRBV30 to TRBJ1-1, with D possibly matching TRBD1 (6 bases). The CDR3 has 15 amino acids. Germline V gene data show CDR1 as GTSNPN and CDR2 as SVGIG (reference sequence). The germline V and J ends were trimmed by 3 bases and 3 bases, with 17 bases remaining between them. The CDR3 DNA follows: TGTGCCTGGAGCGAGCCTTGGTCAGGGGACACTGAAGCTTTCTTT. Amino acids: CAWSEPWSGDTEAFF.

V and J are TRBV27 and TRBJ2-1; D gene ambiguous. Germline V gene sequence: CDR1 MNHEY, CDR2 SMNVEV (reference sequence). There are 8 residues in the CDR3. CDR3 sequence: CPKPEQFF. In DNA form, the CDR3 reads TGTCCCAAGCCCGAGCAGTTCTTC.